This T cell receptor beta chain was recorded in a study of vaccination and CD4 T cells after COVID-19. Concerning this clonotype itself: Its antigen remains unidentified.

Cultured CD4+ T cells had their DNA profiled by the Oncomine TCR Beta short-read assay. One entry per CDR3 protein results from TCRdb running MiXCR on the PCR reads. Here the sample spans about 14,000 distinct CDR3 sequences, around a third being singletons. As to treatment: approximately 11-day PBMC culture with coronavirus spike peptide pools or control peptides (ViraFEST assay). The CDR3 length is 15 residues. Per germline, CDR1 MNHEY and CDR2 SVGEGT. J was trimmed by 12 bases and V by 7 bases; bases with no gene match: 17. Study results and limitations: 304 of 307 vaccine-specific clones from convalescent patients were spike mono-reactive.

The chain combines TRBV6-2 or TRBV6-3 with TRBJ2-7, with 11 bases that match TRBD2. This TCR was recovered from a human donor who had recovered from COVID-19. The specimen comprised CD4+ T cells from blood, cultured in vitro, sampled after SARS-CoV-2 vaccination. The CDR3: CASTKNPTSGNNRYF. The CDR3 DNA is TGTGCCAGCACCAAAAATCCGACTAGCGGGAACAATCGGTACTTC.